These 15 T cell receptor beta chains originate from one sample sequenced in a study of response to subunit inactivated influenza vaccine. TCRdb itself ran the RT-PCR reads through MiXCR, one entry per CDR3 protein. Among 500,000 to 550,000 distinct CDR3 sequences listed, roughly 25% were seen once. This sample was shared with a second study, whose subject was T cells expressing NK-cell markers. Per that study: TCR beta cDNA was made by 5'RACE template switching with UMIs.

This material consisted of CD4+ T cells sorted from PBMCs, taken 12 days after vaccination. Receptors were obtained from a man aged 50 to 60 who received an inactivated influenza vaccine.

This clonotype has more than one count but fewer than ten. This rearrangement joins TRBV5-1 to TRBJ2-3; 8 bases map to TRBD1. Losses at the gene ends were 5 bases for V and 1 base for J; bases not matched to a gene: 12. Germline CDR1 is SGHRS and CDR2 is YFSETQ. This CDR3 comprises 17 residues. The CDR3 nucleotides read TGCGCCAGCAGTTTAAGGCCCCTGGGACAGGGCACAGATACGCAGTATTTT. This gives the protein CASSLRPLGQGTDTQYF.

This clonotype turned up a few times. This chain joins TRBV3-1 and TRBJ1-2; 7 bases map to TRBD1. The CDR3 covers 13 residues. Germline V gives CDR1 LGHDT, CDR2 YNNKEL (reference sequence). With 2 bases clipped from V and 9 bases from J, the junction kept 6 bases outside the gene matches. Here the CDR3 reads CASSQQRQGRYTF. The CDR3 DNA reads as TGTGCCAGCAGCCAACAAAGACAGGGTCGCTACACCTTC.

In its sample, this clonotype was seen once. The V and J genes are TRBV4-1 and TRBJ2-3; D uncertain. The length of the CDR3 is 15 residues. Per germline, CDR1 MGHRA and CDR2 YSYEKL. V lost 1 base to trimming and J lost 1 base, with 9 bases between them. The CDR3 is CASSQVWAGTDTQYF. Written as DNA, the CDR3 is TGCGCCAGCAGCCAAGTCTGGGCAGGCACAGATACGCAGTATTTT.

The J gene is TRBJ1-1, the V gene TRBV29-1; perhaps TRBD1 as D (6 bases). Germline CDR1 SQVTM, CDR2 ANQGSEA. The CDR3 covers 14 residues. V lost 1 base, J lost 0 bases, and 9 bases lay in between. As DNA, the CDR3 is TGCAGCGTTGAAGTGGGGACACTGAACACTGAAGCTTTCTTT. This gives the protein CSVEVGTLNTEAFF.

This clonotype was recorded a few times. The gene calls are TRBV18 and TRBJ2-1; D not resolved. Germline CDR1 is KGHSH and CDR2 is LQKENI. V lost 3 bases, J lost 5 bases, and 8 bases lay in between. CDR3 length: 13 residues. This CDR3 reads CASSPRPNNEQFF. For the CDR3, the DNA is TGTGCCAGCTCACCCCGGCCAAACAATGAGCAGTTCTTC.

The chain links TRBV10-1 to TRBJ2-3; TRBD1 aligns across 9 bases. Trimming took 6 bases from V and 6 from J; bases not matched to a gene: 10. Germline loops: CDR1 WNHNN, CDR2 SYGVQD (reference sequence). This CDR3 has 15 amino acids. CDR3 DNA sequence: TGCGCCAGCAGCGGGTCCGGGACAGGGAAGGATACGCAGTATTTT. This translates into CASSGSGTGKDTQYF.

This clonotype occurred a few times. Here the CDR3 DNA reads TGTGCCAGCAGCGGGGGGGGTACAGTACAAGAGACCCAGTACTTC. It yields the protein CASSGGGTVQETQYF. The chain carries TRBV9 and TRBJ2-5; 7 bases align to TRBD2. CDR1 and CDR2 from the germline V gene are SGDLS and YYNGEE. Trimming cost V 3 bases and J 2 bases; bases outside gene matches: 7. CDR3 length equals 15 residues.

The CDR3 region is CASSLGLRDTQYF. The CDR3 region has the DNA TGTGCCAGCAGCTTAGGACTGCGAGATACGCAGTATTTT. The rearrangement uses TRBV9 and TRBJ2-3, with D possibly being TRBD2 (5 bases). The CDR3 extends over 13 amino acids. V was cut by 4 bases and J by 5 bases, with 11 bases left in between. Germline values: CDR1 SGDLS, CDR2 YYNGEE.

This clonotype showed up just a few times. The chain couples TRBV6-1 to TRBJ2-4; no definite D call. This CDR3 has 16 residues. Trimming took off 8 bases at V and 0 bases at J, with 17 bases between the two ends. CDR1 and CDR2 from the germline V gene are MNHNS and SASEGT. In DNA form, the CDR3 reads TGTGCCAGCGGCCCCTCCAGTTTACTAGCCAAAAACATTCAGTACTTC. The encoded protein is CASGPSSLLAKNIQYF.

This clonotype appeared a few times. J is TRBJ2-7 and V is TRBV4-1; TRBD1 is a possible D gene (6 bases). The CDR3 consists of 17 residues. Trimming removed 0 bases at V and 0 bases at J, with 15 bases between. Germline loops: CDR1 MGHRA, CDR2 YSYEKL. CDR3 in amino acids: CASSQDSNTGLSYEQYF. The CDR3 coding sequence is TGCGCCAGCAGCCAAGACTCCAACACAGGGCTCTCCTACGAGCAGTACTTC.

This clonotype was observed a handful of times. CDR3 loop: CASQLALGVRFIQYF. CDR3 nucleotide sequence: TGTGCCAGTCAGCTTGCGCTGGGGGTTCGGTTCATTCAGTACTTC. The rearrangement joins TRBV12-3 or TRBV12-4 to TRBJ2-4; either TRBD1 or TRBD2 may supply D (5 bases each). The CDR3 has 15 amino acids. Trimming pared 9 bases from V and 9 bases from J, leaving 24 bases between.

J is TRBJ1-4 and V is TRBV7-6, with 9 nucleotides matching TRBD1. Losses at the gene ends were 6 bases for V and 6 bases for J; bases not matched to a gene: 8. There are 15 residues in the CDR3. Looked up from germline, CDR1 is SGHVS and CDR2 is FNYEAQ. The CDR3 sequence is CASSYRTGVDEKLFF. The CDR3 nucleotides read TGTGCCAGCAGTTATAGGACAGGGGTTGATGAAAAACTGTTTTTT.

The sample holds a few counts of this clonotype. The CDR3 nucleotides are TGTGCCAGCAGCCACTCACTAGCGGTTCAGCCCTACGAGCAGTACTTC. This encodes CASSHSLAVQPYEQYF. The chain employs TRBV14 and TRBJ2-7; TRBD2 agrees at 8 bases. V dropped 3 bases and J dropped 2; count of bases not matched to a gene: 9. CDR1 is SGHDN, CDR2 FVKESK, per germline. The CDR3 runs 16 residues.

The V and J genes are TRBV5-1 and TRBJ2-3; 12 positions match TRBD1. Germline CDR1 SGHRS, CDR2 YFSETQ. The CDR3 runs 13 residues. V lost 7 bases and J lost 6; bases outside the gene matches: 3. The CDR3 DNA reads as TGCGCCAGCGGGACAGGGGGCCGGGATACGCAGTATTTT. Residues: CASGTGGRDTQYF.

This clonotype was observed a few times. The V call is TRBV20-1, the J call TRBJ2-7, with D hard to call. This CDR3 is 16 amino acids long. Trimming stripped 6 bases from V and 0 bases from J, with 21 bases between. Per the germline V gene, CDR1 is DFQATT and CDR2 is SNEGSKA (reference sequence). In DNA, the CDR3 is TGCAGTGCCCTTCACCCCGACGTGACCTTCTCCTACGAGCAGTACTTC. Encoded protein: CSALHPDVTFSYEQYF.